These 9 T cell receptor beta chains share one sample of origin, sequenced in a study of T cells in Graves' hyperthyroidism and ophthalmopathy. The CDR3 regions of TCR beta were amplified from RNA transcripts. Primed by the HTBI set, a first-round RT-PCR was run on the TCR CDR3. TCRdb called the multiplex PCR reads again in MiXCR, with one record for every CDR3 protein. The repertoire holds 690,000 or so distinct CDR3 sequences, with over 15% as singletons. Input material: blood. The receptors were sampled from a woman between 50 and 59 years old with Graves' hyperthyroidism that later progressed to Graves' ophthalmopathy.

This clonotype was detected only a few times. The chain uses TRBV10-3 and TRBJ1-2; D is ambiguous. Looked up from germline, CDR1 is ENHRY and CDR2 is SYGVKD. The CDR3 loop spans 11 amino acids. Trimming cost V 8 bases and J 5 bases, with 9 bases left between them. The CDR3 loop is CAIGSLYGYTF. CDR3 in DNA: TGTGCCATCGGAAGCCTTTATGGCTACACCTTC.

The table lists this clonotype with a few counts. This sequence joins TRBV19 and TRBJ1-6; D may be TRBD1 (6 bases). CDR1 LNHDA and CDR2 SQIVND come from the germline V gene (reference sequence). Trimming left V 10 bases short and J 7 bases short, with 23 bases between. This CDR3 is 16 amino acids long. The CDR3 loop reads CATQPRLGGDNSPLHF. The CDR3 DNA reads as TGTGCCACTCAACCCCGCCTAGGGGGTGACAATTCACCCCTCCACTTT. The full variable domain, with the rest looked up from reference TRBV19 and TRBJ1-6, is DGGITQSPKYLFRKEGQNVTLSCEQNLNHDAMYWYRQDPGQGLRLIYYSQIVNDFQKGDIAEGYSVSREKKESFPLTVTSAQKNPTAFYLCATQPRLGGDNSPLHFGNGTRLTVT.

There are a few counts of this clonotype. The chain joins TRBV7-9 to TRBJ1-4; D is undetermined. V was cut by 5 bases and J by 7 bases, with 23 bases left in between. Germline V lookup: CDR1 SEHNR, CDR2 FQNEAQ (reference sequence). The CDR3 spans 17 residues. CDR3 DNA: TGTGCCAGCAGCACCAACCAGGTCGATACGAGAGGTGAAAAACTGTTTTTT. Its protein is CASSTNQVDTRGEKLFF. Using reference TRBV7-9 and TRBJ1-4 for the parts outside the CDR3, the full variable domain is DTGVSQNPRHKITKRGQNVTFRCDPISEHNRLYWYRQTLGQGPEFLTYFQNEAQLEKSRLLSDRFSAERPKGSFSTLEIQRTEQGDSAMYLCASSTNQVDTRGEKLFFGSGTQLSVL.

This clonotype has at least ten counts. This CDR3 reads CSARVPAGRPLSYEQYF. For the CDR3, the DNA is TGCAGTGCTAGAGTCCCAGCGGGGAGGCCCCTCTCCTACGAGCAGTACTTC. The chain is built from TRBV20-1 and TRBJ2-7; 7 positions match TRBD2. With V trimmed by 1 base and J by 0 bases, 12 bases remained unmatched. This CDR3 contains 17 residues. CDR1 DFQATT and CDR2 SNEGSKA come from the germline V gene (reference sequence).

V and J are TRBV5-1 and TRBJ2-4; no definite D call. From germline, CDR1 is SGHRS and CDR2 YFSETQ. Trimming shortened V by 0 bases and J by 7 bases, and 8 bases separated the two germline ends. This CDR3 has 13 residues. CDR3 sequence reads: CASSLGLMNIQYF. CDR3 DNA: TGCGCCAGCAGCTTGGGACTTATGAACATTCAGTACTTC.

The V gene is TRBV4-1, the J gene TRBJ2-2; 7 bases fit TRBD1. The CDR3 is made up of 15 amino acids. From germline, CDR1 is MGHRA and CDR2 YSYEKL. Trimming at V came to 3 bases and at J to 6 bases, leaving 7 bases not matched to a gene. DNA for the CDR3: TGCGCCAGCAGCCATTTAGTACAGGGGCCCGGGGAGCTGTTTTTT. Protein: CASSHLVQGPGELFF.

This clonotype was seen at least ten times. J is TRBJ1-2 and V is TRBV20-1, with TRBD1 as a possible D gene (6 bases). V was pared by 3 bases and J by 8 bases, with 13 bases between. Germline V lookup: CDR1 DFQATT, CDR2 SNEGSKA (reference sequence). CDR3 length: 12 residues. CDR3 residues: CSASGQIAGYTF. In nucleotides, the CDR3 is TGCAGTGCTAGTGGACAGATAGCCGGCTACACCTTC.

This clonotype was found many times. The chain recombines TRBV2 with TRBJ2-1, with D perhaps TRBD1 or TRBD2 (5 bases each). CDR1 and CDR2 (germline): SNHLY, FYNNEI. With 4 bases removed from V and 2 bases from J, the gap between germline ends came to 15 bases. The CDR3 runs 16 residues. The CDR3 here is CASSAIGAVPYNEQFF. CDR3 coding DNA: TGTGCCAGCAGTGCCATCGGGGCGGTACCCTACAATGAGCAGTTCTTC.

The chain joins TRBV20-1 to TRBJ2-1; 9 nucleotides match TRBD1. V shed 5 bases and J 4 bases; nucleotides not matched to a gene: 6. In germline, CDR1 is DFQATT, CDR2 SNEGSKA (reference sequence). The CDR3 is made up of 14 amino acids. This chain's CDR3 is CSALDGTGYNEQFF. The CDR3 nucleotides are TGCAGTGCTCTAGACGGGACAGGGTACAATGAGCAGTTCTTC.